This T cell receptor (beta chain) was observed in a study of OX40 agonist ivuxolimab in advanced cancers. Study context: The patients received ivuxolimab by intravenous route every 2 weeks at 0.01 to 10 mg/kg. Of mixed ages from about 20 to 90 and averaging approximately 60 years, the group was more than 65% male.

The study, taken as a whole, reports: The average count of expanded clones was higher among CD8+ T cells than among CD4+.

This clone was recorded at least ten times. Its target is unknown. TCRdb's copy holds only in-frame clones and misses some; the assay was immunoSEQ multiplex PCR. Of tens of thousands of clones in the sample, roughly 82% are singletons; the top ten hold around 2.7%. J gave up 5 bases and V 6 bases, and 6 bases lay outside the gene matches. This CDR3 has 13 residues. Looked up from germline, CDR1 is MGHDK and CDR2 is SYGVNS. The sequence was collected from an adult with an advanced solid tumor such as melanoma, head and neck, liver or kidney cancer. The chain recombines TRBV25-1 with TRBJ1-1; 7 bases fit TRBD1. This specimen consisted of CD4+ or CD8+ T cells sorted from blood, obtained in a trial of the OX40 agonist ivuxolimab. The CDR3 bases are TGTGCCAGCAGCCAGGGGGGAAGGACTGAAGCTTTCTTT. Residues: CASSQGGRTEAFF.